One sample yielded the 20 T cell receptor beta chains listed below, sequenced in a study of CD8 T cells in ankylosing spondylitis. TCRdb fed the 5' RACE reads into MiXCR, producing one record per CDR3 protein. The repertoire has approximately 200,000 distinct CDR3 sequences, 9.5% to 15% of them found once; the top ten carry about 15%. Source material: blood, either unsorted or a sorted T cell fraction (not recorded which). The receptors were gathered from a male donor with ankylosing spondylitis or in good health (not recorded which).

This clonotype was picked up a small number of times. The rearrangement links TRBV5-5 to TRBJ1-3, with unresolved D. Per the germline V gene, CDR1 is SGHKS and CDR2 is YYEKEE (reference sequence). There are 16 residues in the CDR3. Trimming cost V 1 base and J 0 bases, with 11 bases left between them. For the CDR3, the DNA is TGTGCCAGCAGCTTGTTCCACGGGAGCTCTGGAAACACCATATATTTT. This translates into CASSLFHGSSGNTIYF.

This clonotype has only a few counts. The V and J genes are TRBV10-3 and TRBJ1-2; D is uncertain. The CDR3 runs to 13 residues. Trimming removed 2 bases from V and 3 bases from J, with 7 bases in between. Per germline, CDR1 ENHRY and CDR2 SYGVKD. The chain's CDR3 is CAISENLYYGYTF. The CDR3 nucleotides read TGTGCCATCAGTGAGAACTTGTACTATGGCTACACCTTC.

V usage is TRBV5-1 and J usage is TRBJ2-1; 9 nucleotides agree with TRBD2. V lost 7 bases to trimming and J lost 2 bases; unmatched junction nucleotides: 7. The CDR3 extends over 15 amino acids. Germline V gene sequence: CDR1 SGHRS, CDR2 YFSETQ. The CDR3 protein is CASLHTSGPYNEQFF. CDR3 bases: TGCGCCAGCCTACACACTAGCGGGCCCTACAATGAGCAGTTCTTC.

This clonotype was seen more than once but under ten times. This chain connects TRBV12-3 or TRBV12-4 to TRBJ2-3; 8 bases match TRBD2. The CDR3 totals 13 residues. Trimming took 7 bases from V and 4 from J; bases not matched to a gene: 4. The CDR3 loop reads CASTTSGPDTQYF. As DNA, the CDR3 is TGTGCCAGCACCACTAGCGGTCCAGATACGCAGTATTTT.

Ten or more counts support this clonotype. This chain uses TRBV4-1 with TRBJ1-5; D not certain. This CDR3 has 12 amino acids. Trimming pared 1 base from V and 9 bases from J, leaving 7 bases between. Germline V CDR1 and CDR2: MGHRA, YSYEKL. DNA for the CDR3: TGCGCCAGCAGCCAAGCTGTGGGGCCCCAGCATTTT. This gives the protein CASSQAVGPQHF.

This rearrangement joins TRBV10-2 to TRBJ2-5; 11 bases match TRBD2. Germline CDR1 is WSHSY and CDR2 is SAAADI. The CDR3 is 14 residues long. The trim removed 1 base at V and 5 bases at J, leaving 0 bases unmatched. The CDR3 DNA reads TGCGCCAGCAGTGAGTTAGCGGGGGGGGAGACCCAGTACTTC. Protein sequence: CASSELAGGETQYF.

This clonotype showed up just a few times. This sequence joins TRBV9 and TRBJ2-1; weak D call: TRBD2 (7 bases). Germline assignment: CDR1 SGDLS and CDR2 YYNGEE. Trimming stripped 3 bases from V and 8 bases from J, with 9 bases between. The CDR3 runs 12 residues. The CDR3 spells CASSAGGHEQFF. CDR3 DNA sequence: TGTGCCAGCAGCGCGGGGGGCCATGAGCAGTTCTTC. The full variable domain, its missing parts supplied by reference TRBV9 and TRBJ2-1, is DSGVTQTPKHLITATGQRVTLRCSPRSGDLSVYWYQQSLDQGLQFLIQYYNGEERAKGNILERFSAQQFPDLHSELNLSSLELGDSALYFCASSAGGHEQFFGPGTRLTVL.

The rearrangement uses TRBV5-1 and TRBJ2-7; the D gene is possibly TRBD1 (5 bases). Per germline, CDR1 SGHRS and CDR2 YFSETQ. V gave up 4 bases and J gave up 5 bases, with 13 bases separating them. The CDR3 has 13 residues. CDR3 in amino acids: CASSLDIQDEQYF. The DNA of the CDR3 is TGCGCCAGCAGCCTGGACATCCAGGACGAGCAGTACTTC.

Only a few counts were recorded for this clonotype. The V and J genes are TRBV7-7 and TRBJ2-1; maybe TRBD2 (5 bases). The germline V gene has CDR1 SSHAT and CDR2 FNYEAQ (reference sequence). Between the trimmed V and J ends, which lost 4 bases and 12 bases, there was a span of 13 bases. The CDR3 has 12 residues. CDR3 in amino acids: CASSSSTGSQFF. CDR3 DNA: TGTGCCAGCAGCTCCTCGACGGGATCGCAGTTCTTC.

The chain carries TRBV13 and TRBJ2-7, with D possibly TRBD2 on 5 matching bases. CDR3 length equals 15 residues. CDR1 PRHDT and CDR2 FYEKMQ come from the germline V gene (reference sequence). V was cut by 0 bases and J by 5 bases, with 14 bases left in between. The CDR3 coding sequence is TGTGCCAGCAGCTTAGGTGGACTTAGAGCCAACGAGCAGTACTTC. This translates into CASSLGGLRANEQYF.

The chain has TRBV11-2 and TRBJ1-2; TRBD1 might be the D (6 bases). The length of the CDR3 is 14 residues. Trimming cost V 1 base and J 4 bases, with 10 bases left between them. The V gene's germline CDR1 is SGHAT and CDR2 FQNNGV. The CDR3 spells CASSLVPGAYGYTF. The CDR3 region has the DNA TGTGCCAGCAGCTTAGTTCCGGGGGCCTATGGCTACACCTTC.

This chain joins TRBV6-1 and TRBJ2-1; D is possibly TRBD2 (5 bases). This CDR3 has 15 residues. The germline V gene encodes CDR1 MNHNS and CDR2 SASEGT. Trimming pared 4 bases from V and 0 bases from J, leaving 10 bases between. CDR3 protein: CASSVSESSYNEQFF. DNA for the CDR3: TGTGCCAGCAGTGTTAGCGAGAGCTCCTACAATGAGCAGTTCTTC.

The chain joins TRBV6-2 or TRBV6-3 to TRBJ2-2; 14 positions match TRBD2. After removal of 5 bases from V and 6 bases from J, the junction contained 8 bases not matched to a gene. This CDR3 spans 17 amino acids. Per germline, CDR1 MNHEY and CDR2 SVGEGT. CDR3 in amino acids: CASSPLPGLAGAGELFF. The CDR3 nucleotides read TGTGCCAGCAGTCCGCTTCCGGGACTAGCGGGGGCCGGGGAGCTGTTTTTT.

This clonotype was detected ten times or more. This sequence joins TRBV29-1 and TRBJ2-3; TRBD2 agrees at 8 bases. Germline V gene lookup returns CDR1 SQVTM and CDR2 ANQGSEA. Germline trimming cut 7 bases from V and 7 bases from J; bases unmatched to any gene: 13. The CDR3 totals 14 residues. The DNA for the CDR3 is TGCAGCGGAGCGGGGGTGGGCCGGATATATACGCAGTATTTT. Residues: CSGAGVGRIYTQYF.

This clonotype was seen only a few times. This chain joins TRBV27 and TRBJ2-2; D unclear. CDR1 and CDR2 from the germline V gene are MNHEY and SMNVEV (reference sequence). The CDR3 is 13 amino acids. V lost 3 bases and J 4 bases, leaving 6 bases between the germline ends. CDR3 DNA: TGTGCCAGCAGTTTGAGTTCCACCGGGGAGCTGTTTTTT. Its protein is CASSLSSTGELFF.

The chain carries TRBV7-9 and TRBJ2-3, with 12 bases identical to TRBD2. J was trimmed by 6 bases and V by 5 bases; bases with no gene match: 9. The length of the CDR3 is 16 residues. The germline V gene has CDR1 SEHNR and CDR2 FQNEAQ (reference sequence). CDR3 sequence: CASSRLAGVSGDTQYF. CDR3 sequence (DNA): TGTGCCAGCAGCCGACTAGCGGGAGTGTCAGGGGATACGCAGTATTTT. Combining the CDR3 with reference TRBV7-9 and TRBJ2-3 gives the whole variable domain DTGVSQNPRHKITKRGQNVTFRCDPISEHNRLYWYRQTLGQGPEFLTYFQNEAQLEKSRLLSDRFSAERPKGSFSTLEIQRTEQGDSAMYLCASSRLAGVSGDTQYFGPGTRLTVL.

This clonotype was seen only a few times. V is TRBV12-3 or TRBV12-4 and J is TRBJ2-7; D remains ambiguous. This CDR3 region has 13 residues. V was pared by 0 bases and J by 1 base, with 4 bases between. The CDR3 bases are TGTGCCAGCAGTTTAGCGTTTTCCTACGAGCAGTACTTC. Translating gives CASSLAFSYEQYF.

V usage is TRBV4-1 and J usage is TRBJ1-4; no definite D call. The germline CDR1 and CDR2 sequences are MGHRA and YSYEKL. The ends were cut back, 0 bases at V and 0 bases at J, with 8 bases in the middle. The CDR3 consists of 16 residues. Here the CDR3 reads CASSQEVTATNEKLFF. The DNA of the CDR3 is TGCGCCAGCAGCCAAGAAGTCACAGCAACTAATGAAAAACTGTTTTTT.

The chain joins TRBV29-1 to TRBJ2-2, with 7 bases lining up with TRBD2. Losses at the gene ends were 6 bases for V and 6 bases for J; bases not matched to a gene: 7. Germline CDR1 reads SQVTM; CDR2 reads ANQGSEA. The CDR3 runs to 13 residues. As DNA, the CDR3 is TGCAGCGTCAGTGCGGGAGCATCCGGGGAGCTGTTTTTT. As protein: CSVSAGASGELFF.

The chain uses TRBV12-3 or TRBV12-4 and TRBJ1-2; tentatively, D is TRBD1 (5 bases). Trimming shortened V by 3 bases and J by 8 bases, and 13 bases separated the two germline ends. This CDR3 comprises 13 residues. The CDR3 DNA reads as TGTGCCAGCAGTTTCCCAGGGCGCATCGGCTACACCTTC. Encoded protein: CASSFPGRIGYTF.